This TCR beta chain is from a study of vaccination effects on CD4 cells after COVID-19. Within the ViraFEST assay, antigen-specific CD4+ T cells underwent expansion with viral peptide pools prior to sequencing. On roughly day 10 of culture, CD4+ T cells were separated out. Negative nucleocapsid antibody tests before and after vaccination confirmed no previous SARS-CoV-2 infection. Culturing of around 2 million PBMC per well took place with around 9 IU/ml IL-2 and approximately 9.1 ug/ml peptides. Cultures got half-medium changes with IL-2 on days 3 and 7. The assay was immunoSEQ multiplex PCR, and TCRdb's table has in-frame clones only and misses some. The sample lists about 79,000 clones, about 70% seen once, with approximately 1.7% in the top ten. Concerning this clone itself: Antigen unknown.

This CDR3 has 16 residues. V lost 0 bases, J lost 0 bases, and 11 bases lay in between. Germline loops: CDR1 KGHSH, CDR2 LQKENI. Source: CD4+ T cells from PBMCs cultured with HCoV-229E spike peptides, taken before COVID-19 vaccination. The V and J genes are TRBV18 and TRBJ1-1; D remains ambiguous. This TCR came from a human donor who received a COVID-19 vaccine. The CDR3 nucleotides read TGTGCCAGCTCACCACCGGGCGCCGTGATGAACACTGAAGCTTTCTTT. Its protein product is CASSPPGAVMNTEAFF.